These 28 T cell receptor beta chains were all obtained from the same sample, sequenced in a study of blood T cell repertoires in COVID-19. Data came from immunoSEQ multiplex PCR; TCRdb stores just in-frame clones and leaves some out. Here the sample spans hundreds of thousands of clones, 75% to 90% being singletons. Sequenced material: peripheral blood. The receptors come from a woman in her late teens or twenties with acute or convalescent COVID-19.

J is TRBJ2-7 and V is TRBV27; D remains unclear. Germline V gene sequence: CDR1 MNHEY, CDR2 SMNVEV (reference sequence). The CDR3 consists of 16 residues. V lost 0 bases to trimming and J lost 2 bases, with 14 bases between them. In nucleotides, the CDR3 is TGTGCCAGCAGTTTATCGGCGAAACTACTTACCTACGAGCAGTACTTC. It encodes CASSLSAKLLTYEQYF.

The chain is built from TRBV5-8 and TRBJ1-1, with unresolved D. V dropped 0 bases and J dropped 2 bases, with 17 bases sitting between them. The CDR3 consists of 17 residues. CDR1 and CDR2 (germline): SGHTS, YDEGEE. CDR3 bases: TGTGCCAGCAGCTTGGGAATCTACGGGTCAATAAACACTGAAGCTTTCTTT. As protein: CASSLGIYGSINTEAFF.

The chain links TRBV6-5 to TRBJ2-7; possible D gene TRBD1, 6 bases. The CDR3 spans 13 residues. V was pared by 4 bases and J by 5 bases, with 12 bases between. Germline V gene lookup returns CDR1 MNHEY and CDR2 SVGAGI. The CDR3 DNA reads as TGTGCCAGCAGTTGGGGGCTAGTCAACGAGCAGTACTTC. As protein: CASSWGLVNEQYF.

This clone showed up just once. The DNA for the CDR3 is TGTGCCTGGGCAGCCAGGATGAACACTGAAGCTTTCTTT. Its translation: CAWAARMNTEAFF. The rearrangement joins TRBV30 to TRBJ1-1, with D uncertain. The CDR3 contains 13 residues. The V end was cut by 5 bases, the J end by 0 bases, with 10 bases between. The germline V gene encodes CDR1 GTSNPN and CDR2 SVGIG (reference sequence).

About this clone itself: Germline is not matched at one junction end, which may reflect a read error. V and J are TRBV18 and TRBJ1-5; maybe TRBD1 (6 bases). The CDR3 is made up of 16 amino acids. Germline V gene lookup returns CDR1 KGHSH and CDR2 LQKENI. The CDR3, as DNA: TGTGCCAGTTCACGGGTCGGACAGTCCCTTAATCAGCCCCAGCATTTT. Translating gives CASSRVGQSLNQPQHF.

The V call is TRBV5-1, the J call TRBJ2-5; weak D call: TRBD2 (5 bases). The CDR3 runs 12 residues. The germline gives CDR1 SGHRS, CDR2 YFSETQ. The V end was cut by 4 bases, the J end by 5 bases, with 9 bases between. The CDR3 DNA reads TGCGCCAGCAGCCCCCCGGGGGAGACCCAGTACTTC. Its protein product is CASSPPGETQYF.

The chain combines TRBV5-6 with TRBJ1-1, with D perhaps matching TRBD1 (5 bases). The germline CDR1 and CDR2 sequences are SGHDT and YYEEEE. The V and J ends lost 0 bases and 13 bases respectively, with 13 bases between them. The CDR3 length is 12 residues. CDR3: CASSLAPGGDFF. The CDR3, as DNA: TGTGCCAGCAGCTTGGCCCCCGGGGGGGATTTCTTT.

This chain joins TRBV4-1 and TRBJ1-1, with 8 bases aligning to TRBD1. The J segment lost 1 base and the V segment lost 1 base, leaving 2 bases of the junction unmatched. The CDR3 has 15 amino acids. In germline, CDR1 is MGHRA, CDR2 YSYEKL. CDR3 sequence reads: CASSQVDRGNTEAFF. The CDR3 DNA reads TGCGCCAGCAGCCAAGTAGACAGGGGGAACACTGAAGCTTTCTTT.

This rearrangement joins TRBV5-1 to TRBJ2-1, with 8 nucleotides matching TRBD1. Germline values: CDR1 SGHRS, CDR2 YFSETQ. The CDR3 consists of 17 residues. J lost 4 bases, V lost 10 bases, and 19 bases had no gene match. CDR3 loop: CAGGAIPGQVVYNEQFF. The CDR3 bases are TGCGCCGGCGGAGCGATCCCGGGACAGGTTGTTTACAATGAGCAGTTCTTC. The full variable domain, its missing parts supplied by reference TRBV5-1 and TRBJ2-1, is KAGVTQTPRYLIKTRGQQVTLSCSPISGHRSVSWYQQTPGQGLQFLFEYFSETQRNKGNFPGRFSGRQFSNSRSEMNVSTLELGDSALYLCAGGAIPGQVVYNEQFFGPGTRLTVL.

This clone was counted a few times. The CDR3 DNA is TGTGCCAGCAGTTCGACAGGGGGCTGGCATTCAACTAATGAAAAACTGTTTTTT. Protein sequence: CASSSTGGWHSTNEKLFF. The gene calls are TRBV27 and TRBJ1-4; 10 positions match TRBD1. The germline CDR1 and CDR2 sequences are MNHEY and SMNVEV (reference sequence). V lost 4 bases to trimming and J lost 0 bases; unmatched junction nucleotides: 8. The CDR3 sequence is 18 residues long. The full variable domain, completed using reference TRBV27 and TRBJ1-4, is EAQVTQNPRYLITVTGKKLTVTCSQNMNHEYMSWYRQDPGLGLRQIYYSMNVEVTDKGDVPEGYKVSRKEKRNFPLILESPSPNQTSLYFCASSSTGGWHSTNEKLFFGSGTQLSVL.

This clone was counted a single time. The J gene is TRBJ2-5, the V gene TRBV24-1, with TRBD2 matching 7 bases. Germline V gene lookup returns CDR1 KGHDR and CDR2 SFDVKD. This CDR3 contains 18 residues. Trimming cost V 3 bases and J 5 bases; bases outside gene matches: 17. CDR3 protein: CATSDSGVAPPGRETQYF. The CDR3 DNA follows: TGTGCCACCAGTGATAGCGGGGTTGCCCCTCCTGGGAGGGAGACCCAGTACTTC.

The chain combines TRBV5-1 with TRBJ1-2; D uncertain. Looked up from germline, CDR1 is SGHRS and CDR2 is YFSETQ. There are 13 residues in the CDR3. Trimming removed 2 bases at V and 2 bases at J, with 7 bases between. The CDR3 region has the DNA TGCGCCAGCAGCTTTGAGGGCAACTATGGCTACACCTTC. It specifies CASSFEGNYGYTF.

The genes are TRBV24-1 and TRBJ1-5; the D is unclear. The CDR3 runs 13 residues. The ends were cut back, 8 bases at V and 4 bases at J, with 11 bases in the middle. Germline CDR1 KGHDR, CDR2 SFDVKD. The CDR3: CATMGRDNQPQHF. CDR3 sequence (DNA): TGTGCCACCATGGGCAGAGATAATCAGCCCCAGCATTTT.

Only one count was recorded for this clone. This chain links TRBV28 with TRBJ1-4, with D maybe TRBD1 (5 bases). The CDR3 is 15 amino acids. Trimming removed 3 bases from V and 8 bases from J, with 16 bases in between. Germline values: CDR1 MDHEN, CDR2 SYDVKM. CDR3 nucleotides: TGTGCCAGCAGTTTTAAAGGGGCCAAGAGCGAAAAACTGTTTTTT. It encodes CASSFKGAKSEKLFF.

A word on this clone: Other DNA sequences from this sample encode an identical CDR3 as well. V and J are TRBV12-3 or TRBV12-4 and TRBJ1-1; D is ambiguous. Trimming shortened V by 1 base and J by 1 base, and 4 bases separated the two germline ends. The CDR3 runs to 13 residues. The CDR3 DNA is TGTGCCAGCAGTTTAGTACAGAACACTGAAGCTTTCTTT. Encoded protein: CASSLVQNTEAFF.

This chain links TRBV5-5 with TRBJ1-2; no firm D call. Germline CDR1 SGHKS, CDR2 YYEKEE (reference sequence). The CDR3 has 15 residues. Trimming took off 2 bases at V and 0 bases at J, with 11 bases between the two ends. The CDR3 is CASSLGRFANYGYTF. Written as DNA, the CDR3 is TGTGCCAGCAGCTTAGGCAGGTTCGCTAACTATGGCTACACCTTC.

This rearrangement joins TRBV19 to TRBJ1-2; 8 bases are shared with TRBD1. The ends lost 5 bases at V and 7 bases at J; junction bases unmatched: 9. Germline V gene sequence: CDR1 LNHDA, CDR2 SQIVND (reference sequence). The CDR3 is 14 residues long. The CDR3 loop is CASSFFQGAGGYTF. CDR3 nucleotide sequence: TGTGCCAGTAGTTTTTTCCAGGGGGCAGGTGGCTACACCTTC.

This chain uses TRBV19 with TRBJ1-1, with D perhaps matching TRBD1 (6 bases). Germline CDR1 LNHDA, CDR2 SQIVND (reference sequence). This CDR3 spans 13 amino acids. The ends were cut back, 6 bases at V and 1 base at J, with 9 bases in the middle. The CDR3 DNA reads TGTGCCAGTAGGGACAGTACGAACACTGAAGCTTTCTTT. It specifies CASRDSTNTEAFF.

The CDR3 bases are TGTGCCACCAGTGAACAGACTAGCAATCAGCCCCAGCATTTT. Protein: CATSEQTSNQPQHF. The J gene is TRBJ1-5, the V gene TRBV24-1; D not certain. This CDR3 spans 14 amino acids. Trimming left V 4 bases short and J 0 bases short, with 6 bases between. Germline V gene sequence: CDR1 KGHDR, CDR2 SFDVKD.

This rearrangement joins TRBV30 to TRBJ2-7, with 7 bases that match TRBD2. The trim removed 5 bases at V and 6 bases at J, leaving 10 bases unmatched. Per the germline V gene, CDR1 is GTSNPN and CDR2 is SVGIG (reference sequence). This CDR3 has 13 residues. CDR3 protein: CAWAPGLPSEQYF. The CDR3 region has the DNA TGTGCCTGGGCCCCGGGACTACCTTCCGAGCAGTACTTC.

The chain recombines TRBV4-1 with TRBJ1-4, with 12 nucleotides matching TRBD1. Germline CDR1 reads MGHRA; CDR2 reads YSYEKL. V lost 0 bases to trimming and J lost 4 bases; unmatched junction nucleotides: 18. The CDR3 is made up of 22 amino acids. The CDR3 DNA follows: TGCGCCAGCAGCCAAGAACTAGTTGCCTCGGGACAGGGGGCTTGTTATAATGAAAAACTGTTTTTT. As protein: CASSQELVASGQGACYNEKLFF.

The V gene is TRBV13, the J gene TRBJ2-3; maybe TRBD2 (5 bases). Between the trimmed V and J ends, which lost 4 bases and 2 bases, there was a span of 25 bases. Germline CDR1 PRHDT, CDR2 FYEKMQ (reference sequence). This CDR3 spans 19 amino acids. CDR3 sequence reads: CASSSPTRPRDSYTDTQYF. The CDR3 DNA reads TGTGCCAGCAGCTCGCCTACCAGGCCGAGGGATTCCTACACAGATACGCAGTATTTT. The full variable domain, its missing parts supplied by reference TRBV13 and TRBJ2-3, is AAGVIQSPRHLIKEKRETATLKCYPIPRHDTVYWYQQGPGQDPQFLISFYEKMQSDKGSIPDRFSAQQFSDYHSELNMSSLELGDSALYFCASSSPTRPRDSYTDTQYFGPGTRLTVL.

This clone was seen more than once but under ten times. CDR3 DNA sequence: TGTGCCAGCACCACTACGAGAGCCCCGGGAACTGAAGCTTTCTTT. This encodes CASTTTRAPGTEAFF. The rearrangement joins TRBV11-3 to TRBJ1-1; D gene uncertain. This CDR3 has 15 amino acids. Germline V CDR1 and CDR2: SGHNT, YENEEA. V was cut by 7 bases and J by 5 bases, with 20 bases left in between.

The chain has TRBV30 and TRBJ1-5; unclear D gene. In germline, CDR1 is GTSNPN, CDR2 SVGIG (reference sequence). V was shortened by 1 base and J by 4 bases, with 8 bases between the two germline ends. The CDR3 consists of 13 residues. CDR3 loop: CAWSGFRNQPQHF. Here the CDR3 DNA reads TGTGCCTGGAGTGGCTTCAGGAATCAGCCCCAGCATTTT.

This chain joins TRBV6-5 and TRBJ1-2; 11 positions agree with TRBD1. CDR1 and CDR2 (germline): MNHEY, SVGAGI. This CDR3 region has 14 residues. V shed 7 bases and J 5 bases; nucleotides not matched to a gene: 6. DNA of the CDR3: TGTGCCAGCACCAAAGGGGACAGGGGGTATGGCTACACCTTC. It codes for CASTKGDRGYGYTF.

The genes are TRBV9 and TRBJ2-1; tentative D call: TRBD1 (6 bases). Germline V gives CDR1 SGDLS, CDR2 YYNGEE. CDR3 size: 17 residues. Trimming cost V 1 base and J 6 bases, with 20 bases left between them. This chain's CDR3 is CASSVPKGDLRLNEQFF. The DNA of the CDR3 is TGTGCCAGCAGCGTACCAAAGGGGGACCTTCGCCTCAATGAGCAGTTCTTC. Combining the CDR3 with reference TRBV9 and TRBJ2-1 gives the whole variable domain DSGVTQTPKHLITATGQRVTLRCSPRSGDLSVYWYQQSLDQGLQFLIQYYNGEERAKGNILERFSAQQFPDLHSELNLSSLELGDSALYFCASSVPKGDLRLNEQFFGPGTRLTVL.

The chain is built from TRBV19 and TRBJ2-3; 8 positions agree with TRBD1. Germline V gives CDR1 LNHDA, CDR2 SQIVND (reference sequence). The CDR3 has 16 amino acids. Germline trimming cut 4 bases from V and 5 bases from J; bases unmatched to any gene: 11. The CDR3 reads CASSTRTGRLLDTQYF. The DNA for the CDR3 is TGTGCCAGTAGTACCCGGACAGGGCGGTTGTTAGATACGCAGTATTTT.

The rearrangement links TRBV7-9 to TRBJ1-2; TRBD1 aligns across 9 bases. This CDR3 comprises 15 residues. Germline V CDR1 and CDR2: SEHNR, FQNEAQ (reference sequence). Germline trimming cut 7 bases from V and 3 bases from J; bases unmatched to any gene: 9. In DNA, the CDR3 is TGTGCCAGCATCCCCCGACAGGGGGGATACTATGGCTACACCTTC. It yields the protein CASIPRQGGYYGYTF.